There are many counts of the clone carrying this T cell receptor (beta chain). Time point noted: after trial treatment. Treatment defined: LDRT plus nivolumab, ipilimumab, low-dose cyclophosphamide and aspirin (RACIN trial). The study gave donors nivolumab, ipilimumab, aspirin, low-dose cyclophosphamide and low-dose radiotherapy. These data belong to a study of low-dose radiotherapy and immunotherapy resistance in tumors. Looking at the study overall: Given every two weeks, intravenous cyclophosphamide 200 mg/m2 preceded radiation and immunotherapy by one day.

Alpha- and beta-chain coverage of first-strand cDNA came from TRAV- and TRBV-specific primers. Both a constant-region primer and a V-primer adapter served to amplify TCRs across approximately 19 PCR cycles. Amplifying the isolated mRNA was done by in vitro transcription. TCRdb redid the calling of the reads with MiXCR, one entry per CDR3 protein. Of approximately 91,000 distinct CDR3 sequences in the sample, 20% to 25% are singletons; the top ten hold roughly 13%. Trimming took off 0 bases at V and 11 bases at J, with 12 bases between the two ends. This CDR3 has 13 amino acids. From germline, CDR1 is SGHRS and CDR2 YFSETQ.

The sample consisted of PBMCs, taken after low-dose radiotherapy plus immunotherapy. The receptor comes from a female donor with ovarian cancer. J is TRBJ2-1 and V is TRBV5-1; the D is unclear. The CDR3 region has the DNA TGCGCCAGCAGCTTGGGTGGGGTATCGAAGCAGTTCTTC. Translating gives CASSLGGVSKQFF.